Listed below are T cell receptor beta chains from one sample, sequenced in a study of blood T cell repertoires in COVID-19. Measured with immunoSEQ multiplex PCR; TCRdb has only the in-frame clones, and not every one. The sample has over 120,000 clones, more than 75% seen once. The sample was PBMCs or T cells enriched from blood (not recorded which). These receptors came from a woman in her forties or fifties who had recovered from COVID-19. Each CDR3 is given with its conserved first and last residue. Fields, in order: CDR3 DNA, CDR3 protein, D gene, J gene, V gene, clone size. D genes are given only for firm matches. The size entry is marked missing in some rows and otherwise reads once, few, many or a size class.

TGTGCCAGCAGCCCCGGAGGGCACGGCTCCTACGAGCAGTACTTC	CASSPGGHGSYEQYF	.	TRBJ2-7	TRBV4-2	.
TGTGCCAGCAGCGTAGGGACAGGGTTTGGTCAGCCCCAGCATTTT	CASSVGTGFGQPQHF	TRBD1	TRBJ1-5	TRBV9	few
TGTGCCAGCAGCTTAAGGGCAGAGGGCACCTTC	CASSLRAEGTF	.	TRBJ1-2	TRBV7-9	.
TGTGCCACCAGCAGGAGGAGGGCAGGGTACAGCACAGATACGCAGTATTTT	CATSRRRAGYSTDTQYF	.	TRBJ2-3	TRBV15	few
TGTGCCAGCCGTAGCGGGGGGGTGTATTTT	CASRSGGVYF	TRBD2	TRBJ2-3	TRBV12-3/TRBV12-4	.
TGTGCCAGCAGCTTGTGGGCCCATGGCTACACCTTC	CASSLWAHGYTF	.	TRBJ1-2	TRBV5-4	.
TGTGCCAGCCTCGGGACTGCCAATTCACCCCTCCACTTT	CASLGTANSPLHF	.	TRBJ1-6	TRBV28	.
TGCGCCAGCAGCCAGGGGGGGCATAAGGGAGAGACCCAGTACTTC	CASSQGGHKGETQYF	.	TRBJ2-5	TRBV4-1	.
TGTGCCAGCAGCTCGCTAGCGGGGGGATCCTTCTCCTACAATGAGCAGTTCTTC	CASSSLAGGSFSYNEQFF	TRBD2	TRBJ2-1	TRBV7-9	.
TGTGCCAGCACCGAATCCCACAGGGGGAATGGCTACACCTTC	CASTESHRGNGYTF	TRBD1	TRBJ1-2	TRBV6-5	.
TGCGCCAGCAGCGATCGACAGGGGGCATCTGGAAACACCATATATTTT	CASSDRQGASGNTIYF	TRBD1	TRBJ1-3	TRBV4-1	.
TGTGCCAGCAGCCAAGACAGGGCGAGTTACGAGCAGTACTTC	CASSQDRASYEQYF	.	TRBJ2-7	TRBV3-1/TRBV3-2	.
TGTGCCAGCAGCTTAGGGACAGGGGAAGAGACCCAGTACTTC	CASSLGTGEETQYF	TRBD1	TRBJ2-5	TRBV11-3	.
TGCGCCAGCAGCTTGGCCGAGGGGGTGACCGTAGATACGCAGTATTTT	CASSLAEGVTVDTQYF	.	TRBJ2-3	TRBV5-1	once
TGTGCCAGCAAAAAATCACAGTCACAAGAAGCTTTCTTT	CASKKSQSQEAFF	.	TRBJ1-1	TRBV5-4	many
TGTGCCAGCAGCCAAGGGTTCGGGGGGCTCAACTATGGCTACACCTTC	CASSQGFGGLNYGYTF	.	TRBJ1-2	TRBV3-1/TRBV3-2	.
TGTGCCAGCATGGCCCTAGCGGGGGGCACCGGTGATACGCAGTATTTT	CASMALAGGTGDTQYF	TRBD2	TRBJ2-3	TRBV13	.
TGTGCCAGCACCTCGGGACAGGGATATACGGCAACTAATGAAAAACTGTTTTTT	CASTSGQGYTATNEKLFF	TRBD1	TRBJ1-4	TRBV28	.
TGTGCCACCAGTGATTTGCGGCAGGACTATGGCTACACCTTC	CATSDLRQDYGYTF	.	TRBJ1-2	TRBV24-1	.
TGTGCCACCAGGCCAGCGGGGCCTATGGATGAGCAGTTCTTC	CATRPAGPMDEQFF	TRBD2	TRBJ2-1	TRBV24-1	.
TGCGCCAGCAGCCAAGGGGCCAGCGGGGGTAGCACAGATACGCAGTATTTT	CASSQGASGGSTDTQYF	TRBD2	TRBJ2-3	TRBV4-1	.
TGTGCCAGCAGCCCACCGGTTGCTACCGAGCAGTACTTC	CASSPPVATEQYF	.	TRBJ2-7	TRBV7-6	.
TGTGCCAGCAGTAGGAGACCTGGCTCACCCCTCCACTTT	CASSRRPGSPLHF	.	TRBJ1-6	TRBV28	.
TGTGCCAGCAGCCCCGGGACTAGTAACACCGGGGAGCTGTTTTTT	CASSPGTSNTGELFF	TRBD2	TRBJ2-2	TRBV5-6	.
TGCAGCGCTGGACAGGACTACAATGAGCAGTTCTTC	CSAGQDYNEQFF	TRBD1	TRBJ2-1	TRBV29-1	.
TGCAGCGTTACAGGGCCCTCCTCCAACTACGAGCAGTACTTC	CSVTGPSSNYEQYF	.	TRBJ2-7	TRBV29-1	.
TGTGCCAGCAGCCGCGGGGGGGGCACTGAAGCTTTCTTT	CASSRGGGTEAFF	.	TRBJ1-1	TRBV7-8	.
TGTGCCACCAGTGATTTGAATCTAACGGGGTACACCGGGGAGCTGTTTTTT	CATSDLNLTGYTGELFF	.	TRBJ2-2	TRBV24-1	.
TGCGCCAGCAGCCTTAGCGGGGGGGATGACGAGCAGTACTTC	CASSLSGGDDEQYF	TRBD2	TRBJ2-7	TRBV5-1	.
TGTGCCAGCAGACGAGAGGGCACAACCGTCCTCCACTTT	CASRREGTTVLHF	.	TRBJ1-6	TRBV7-3	.
TGTGCCAGCAGCCCATACACCGACTACCAAGAGACCCAGTACTTC	CASSPYTDYQETQYF	.	TRBJ2-5	TRBV7-8	.
TGTGCCAGCAGCCCCTGGACAGGGACTGATGAAAAACTGTTTTTT	CASSPWTGTDEKLFF	TRBD1	TRBJ1-4	TRBV7-6	.
TGTGCCAGTACGATTGGGGTTTGGGACCGGGACAGAGGAAGCCTAGCCAAAAACATTCAGTACTTC	CASTIGVWDRDRGSLAKNIQYF	TRBD1	TRBJ2-4	TRBV19	.
TGTGCCAGCAGTGAATACTTACAGGGCGGGAATGAGCAGTTCTTC	CASSEYLQGGNEQFF	.	TRBJ2-1	TRBV6-1	.
TGTGCCAGCAGCTTACACCCCCTGGACCTTCAGGGGGATACGCAGTATTTT	CASSLHPLDLQGDTQYF	.	TRBJ2-3	TRBV7-9	.
TGTGCCAGCAGGGGACACGTTCGAAATAATTCACCCCTCCACTTT	CASRGHVRNNSPLHF	.	TRBJ1-6	TRBV6-5	.
TGTGCCAGCAGCAAGCGGTCGGAGACCCAGTACTTC	CASSKRSETQYF	.	TRBJ2-5	TRBV21-1	few
TGCGCCAGCAGCTCCTATCGTCCCGGGACAGGGGCGGATACTGAAGCTTTCTTT	CASSSYRPGTGADTEAFF	TRBD1	TRBJ1-1	TRBV5-1	.
TGTGCCAGCAGTTACTCGCCAGGGAGGAACATTCAGTACTTC	CASSYSPGRNIQYF	.	TRBJ2-4	TRBV6-5	.
TGTGCCAGCACGGGGTCCCCCTTAGAGACCCAGTACTTC	CASTGSPLETQYF	.	TRBJ2-5	TRBV11-2	.
TGTGCTACTAACAGGGGCTCCTACGAGCAGTACTTC	CATNRGSYEQYF	TRBD1	TRBJ2-7	TRBV30	.
TGTGCCAGCAGCTTGATGGCAGATGATGGCTACACCTTC	CASSLMADDGYTF	.	TRBJ1-2	TRBV5-4	.
TGTGCCAGCAGTTTACGGGAGACTGAAGCTTTCTTT	CASSLRETEAFF	.	TRBJ1-1	TRBV28	.
TGTGCCAGCAGTTTCATAGTCGGTAGTGTTCTAAGCTCCTATAATTCACCCCTCCACTTT	CASSFIVGSVLSSYNSPLHF	.	TRBJ1-6	TRBV28	once
TGCGCCAGCAGCTATACCTCGACAGGGGTGGGAAACACCATATATTTT	CASSYTSTGVGNTIYF	TRBD1	TRBJ1-3	TRBV5-1	.